This TCR beta chain was found in a study of vaccination and CD4 T cells after COVID-19. In the study overall: The peptides that stimulated the cells were overlapping spike peptides from SARS-CoV-2, HCoV-NL63, HCoV-OC43 and HCoV-229E.

In this sample, this clonotype turned up once. Its antigen is as yet unknown. The study, taken as a whole, reports: Researchers report that 304 of 307 vaccine-specific clones in convalescent patients proved spike mono-reactive.

Germline V gene sequence: CDR1 MNHNS, CDR2 SASEGT. The CDR3 contains 14 residues. V lost 7 bases and J lost 1, with 12 bases in between. The sample's treatment: 10-day PBMC culture with coronavirus spike peptide pools or control peptides (ViraFEST assay). The Oncomine TCR Beta short-read assay was what sequenced the DNA obtained from cultured CD4+ T cells. A single record per CDR3 protein comes from TCRdb applying MiXCR to the PCR reads. The sample records about 19,000 distinct CDR3 sequences, under 60% being singletons. The sequenced sample was CD4+ T cells from blood, cultured in vitro, obtained after SARS-CoV-2 vaccination. This TCR came from a human donor who had recovered from COVID-19. The rearrangement links TRBV6-1 to TRBJ2-3, with D perhaps assigned TRBD1 or TRBD2 (6 bases each). The CDR3 DNA follows: TGTGCCAGCAAGGAGGGGGGAGGCACAGATACGCAGTATTTT. Its protein is CASKEGGGTDTQYF.